The text below deals with one T cell receptor beta chain. The data were obtained in a study of technical replicates of blood from several donors. Produced via immunoSEQ multiplex PCR; TCRdb's table is partial and in-frame only. The table records around 80,000 clones, 90% to 95% of them present only once. This clonotype was obtained from a human donor in good health. What was sequenced was T cells isolated from PBMCs.

The CDR3 DNA follows: TGTGCCAGCAGTGTGGGCCCCTCCTACGAGCAGTACTTC. Its translation: CASSVGPSYEQYF. The J gene is TRBJ2-7, the V gene TRBV6-1; unclear D gene. CDR1 and CDR2 (germline): MNHNS, SASEGT. The germline V and J ends were trimmed by 4 bases and 0 bases, with 7 bases remaining between them. The CDR3 runs to 13 residues.